This TCR beta chain was retrieved from a study of T cell repertoires in ileal Crohn's disease. Adults with ileal or ileocolonic Crohn's disease and an indication for resection were eligible. Germline CDR1 reads MNHEY; CDR2 reads SMNVEV (reference sequence). V lost 3 bases and J 11 bases, leaving 19 bases between the germline ends. The CDR3 is made up of 14 amino acids. Findings and limits, study-wide: Clonality above 26.8% at surgery always came with endoscopic recurrence. Mucosal expansions were suggested to be mainly CD8 T cells.

Produced via immunoSEQ multiplex PCR; TCRdb's table is partial and in-frame only. The table records 17,000 or so clones, just over 85% of them present only once. This clone was recorded once. Its cognate antigen is unknown. This TCR derives from an adult with Crohn's disease. The sequenced sample consisted of ileal tissue. The gene calls are TRBV27 and TRBJ2-5, with D tentatively TRBD2 (7 bases). The CDR3 DNA follows: TGTGCCAGCAGTTTGTCGGTCAGGGGAGGGGAGCAGTACTTC. Amino acid sequence: CASSLSVRGGEQYF.